This T cell receptor (beta chain) was observed in a study of blood T cell repertoires in COVID-19. In the study's own analysis: The assay estimated nucleated cells by amplifying reference gene primers. The repertoire was sequenced with immunoSEQ multiplex PCR; TCRdb's copy has only in-frame clones and lacks some. V and J calls and clone size follow that table, whereas D and trimming were derived from the DNA. The sample lists about 90,000 clones; approximately 86% were seen once. V gave up 8 bases and J gave up 1 base; unmatched junction bases: 4. The CDR3 is 15 amino acids. From germline, CDR1 is KGHSH and CDR2 LQKENI.

The TCR sequence derives from a man older than 75 with acute or convalescent COVID-19. This chain uses TRBV18 with TRBJ2-2; 10 nucleotides match TRBD2. The sample taken for sequencing was peripheral blood. CDR3 DNA: TGTGCCAGCGCTGGACTAGCGGAGAACACCGGGGAGCTGTTTTTT. Translating it yields CASAGLAENTGELFF. The variable domain in full, with the rest retrieved from reference TRBV18 and TRBJ2-2, is NAGVMQNPRHLVRRRGQEARLRCSPMKGHSHVYWYRQLPEEGLKFMVYLQKENIIDESGMPKERFSAEFPKEGPSILRIQQVVRGDSAAYFCASAGLAENTGELFFGEGSRLTVL.